This T cell receptor (beta chain) originates from a study of technical replicates of blood from a few donors. CDR3 length: 15 amino acids. The V gene's germline CDR1 is MNHNS and CDR2 SASEGT. V was clipped by 0 bases and J by 2 bases, with 11 bases between them. TCRdb keeps only in-frame clones here, not all; method: immunoSEQ multiplex PCR. This sample has tens of thousands of clones, with 95% found just once. The chain recombines TRBV6-1 with TRBJ2-7; tentatively, D is TRBD2 (5 bases). This receptor was identified in a human donor in good health. The sequenced sample was T cells isolated from PBMCs. CDR3: CASSEALPSPYEQYF. The DNA of the CDR3 is TGTGCCAGCAGTGAAGCGCTTCCTAGCCCCTACGAGCAGTACTTC.